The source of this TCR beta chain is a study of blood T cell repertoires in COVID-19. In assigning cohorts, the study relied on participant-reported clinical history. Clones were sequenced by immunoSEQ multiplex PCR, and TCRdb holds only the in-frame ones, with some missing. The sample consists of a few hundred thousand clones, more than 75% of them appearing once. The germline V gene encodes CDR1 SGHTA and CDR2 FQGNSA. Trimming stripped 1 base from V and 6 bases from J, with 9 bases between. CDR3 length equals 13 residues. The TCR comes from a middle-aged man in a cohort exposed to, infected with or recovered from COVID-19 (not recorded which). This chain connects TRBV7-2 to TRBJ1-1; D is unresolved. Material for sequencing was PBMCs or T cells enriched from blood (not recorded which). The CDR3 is CASSLDHSSEAFF. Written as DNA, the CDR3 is TGTGCCAGCAGCTTAGACCACAGCTCTGAAGCTTTCTTT.